This is a list of T cell receptor beta chains from one sample in a study of Graves' ophthalmopathy and Graves' hyperthyroidism. TCRdb re-called the multiplex PCR reads through MiXCR, storing one row per CDR3 protein. The sample carries around 600,000 distinct CDR3 sequences, roughly 41% recorded once. The sequenced sample was peripheral blood. These receptors originate from an adult man with Graves' ophthalmopathy. CDR3s include the opening cysteine and the closing phenylalanine or tryptophan. The order of the fields is V gene, clone size, D gene, J gene, CDR3 protein, CDR3 DNA. A D gene is named only where the DNA matches it firmly. Part of the rows lack a size; the others show once, few, many or a class for expanded clones.

v_gene: TRBV20-1; abundance: few; d_gene: TRBD1; j_gene: TRBJ2-2; CDR3aa: CSALRRQGAITGELFF; CDR3nt: TGCAGTGCCCTCCGGAGGCAGGGGGCGATCACCGGGGAGCTGTTTTTT
v_gene: TRBV27; abundance: -; d_gene: -; j_gene: TRBJ1-4; CDR3aa: CATRQQGF; CDR3nt: TGTGCCACCAGACAACAGGGTTTT
v_gene: TRBV6-6; abundance: many; d_gene: TRBD2; j_gene: TRBJ2-5; CDR3aa: CASSSSGGAQETQYF; CDR3nt: TGTGCCAGCAGCAGTAGCGGGGGGGCCCAAGAGACCCAGTACTTC
v_gene: TRBV20-1; abundance: many; d_gene: -; j_gene: TRBJ1-6; CDR3aa: CSAQTGRYYNSPLHF; CDR3nt: TGCAGTGCTCAAACAGGGCGCTACTATAATTCACCCCTCCACTTT
v_gene: TRBV20-1; abundance: many; d_gene: TRBD2; j_gene: TRBJ2-7; CDR3aa: CSAYGTAGGTYEQYF; CDR3nt: TGCAGTGCTTACGGTACGGCGGGAGGTACCTACGAGCAGTACTTC
v_gene: TRBV20-1; abundance: -; d_gene: -; j_gene: TRBJ1-6; CDR3aa: CSARPGLDYGSPLHF; CDR3nt: TGCAGTGCTAGACCCGGGCTTGACTATGGCTCACCCCTCCACTTT
v_gene: TRBV27; abundance: few; d_gene: TRBD1; j_gene: TRBJ1-1; CDR3aa: CASRTGGYLNTEAFF; CDR3nt: TGTGCCAGCAGGACAGGGGGGTATTTGAACACTGAAGCTTTCTTT
v_gene: TRBV7-2; abundance: -; d_gene: TRBD2; j_gene: TRBJ2-7; CDR3aa: CASSPGTSGEQYF; CDR3nt: TGTGCCAGCAGCCCCGGGACTAGCGGCGAGCAGTACTTC
v_gene: TRBV24-1; abundance: few; d_gene: -; j_gene: TRBJ2-7; CDR3aa: CATSDASVRYEQYF; CDR3nt: TGTGCCACCAGTGATGCTAGTGTGAGATACGAGCAGTACTTC
v_gene: TRBV9; abundance: -; d_gene: -; j_gene: TRBJ2-7; CDR3aa: CASSVGQSCSYEQYF; CDR3nt: TGTGCCAGCAGCGTAGGACAGTCCTGCTCCTACGAGCAGTACTTC
v_gene: TRBV27; abundance: few; d_gene: -; j_gene: TRBJ2-7; CDR3aa: CASSWRGGIDEQYF; CDR3nt: TGTGCCAGCAGTTGGAGAGGGGGGATCGACGAGCAGTACTTC
v_gene: TRBV11-2; abundance: -; d_gene: -; j_gene: TRBJ2-7; CDR3aa: CASSLVLGPSYEQHF; CDR3nt: TGTGCCAGCAGCTTAGTTCTGGGCCCCTCCTACGAGCAGCACTTC
v_gene: TRBV5-4; abundance: many; d_gene: TRBD1; j_gene: TRBJ1-2; CDR3aa: CASSWDRGHDGYTF; CDR3nt: TGTGCCAGCAGCTGGGACAGGGGGCACGATGGCTACACCTTC
v_gene: TRBV15; abundance: many; d_gene: TRBD1; j_gene: TRBJ1-3; CDR3aa: CATRTTGAGNTIYF; CDR3nt: TGTGCCACCAGAACGACAGGGGCTGGAAACACCATATATTTT
v_gene: TRBV2; abundance: -; d_gene: -; j_gene: TRBJ2-1; CDR3aa: CASINRGLVYEQFF; CDR3nt: TGTGCCAGCATCAACAGGGGACTAGTCTATGAGCAGTTCTTC
v_gene: TRBV7-9; abundance: many; d_gene: TRBD2; j_gene: TRBJ2-7; CDR3aa: CASSQTSGRSPYEQYF; CDR3nt: TGTGCCAGCAGCCAGACTAGCGGGAGGTCCCCCTACGAGCAGTACTTC
v_gene: TRBV5-6; abundance: -; d_gene: -; j_gene: TRBJ1-2; CDR3aa: CASRIFGQGLGYTF; CDR3nt: TGTGCCAGCAGGATTTTCGGGCAGGGTCTTGGCTACACCTTC
v_gene: TRBV6-1; abundance: many; d_gene: -; j_gene: TRBJ1-1; CDR3aa: CASRSSLNTEAFF; CDR3nt: TGTGCCAGCAGGTCCAGCCTGAACACTGAAGCTTTCTTT
v_gene: TRBV10-3; abundance: -; d_gene: TRBD1; j_gene: TRBJ1-1; CDR3aa: CATSDGGQGTEAFF; CDR3nt: TGTGCCACCAGTGATGGGGGACAGGGGACTGAAGCTTTCTTT
v_gene: TRBV2; abundance: many; d_gene: -; j_gene: TRBJ1-2; CDR3aa: CASALSSSESGYTF; CDR3nt: TGTGCCAGCGCCTTGAGTTCGTCTGAAAGCGGCTACACCTTC
v_gene: TRBV7-4; abundance: many; d_gene: -; j_gene: TRBJ1-5; CDR3aa: CASSFGLGNQPQHF; CDR3nt: TGTGCCAGCAGCTTCGGCCTGGGGAATCAGCCCCAGCATTTT
v_gene: TRBV2; abundance: -; d_gene: -; j_gene: TRBJ2-7; CDR3aa: CASSAGQSEQYF; CDR3nt: TGTGCCAGCAGCGCGGGACAGAGCGAGCAGTACTTC
v_gene: TRBV3-1; abundance: many; d_gene: -; j_gene: TRBJ1-1; CDR3aa: CASSQDDGTEAFF; CDR3nt: TGTGCCAGCAGCCAAGATGACGGGACTGAAGCTTTCTTT
v_gene: TRBV2; abundance: -; d_gene: TRBD1; j_gene: TRBJ1-6; CDR3aa: CASSEKGGQGNSPLHF; CDR3nt: TGTGCCAGCAGTGAAAAGGGGGGACAGGGTAATTCACCCCTCCACTTT
v_gene: TRBV20-1; abundance: many; d_gene: TRBD2; j_gene: TRBJ2-7; CDR3aa: CSARLAGAAEQYF; CDR3nt: TGCAGTGCCAGACTAGCGGGAGCTGCCGAGCAGTACTTC
v_gene: TRBV7-9; abundance: many; d_gene: TRBD1; j_gene: TRBJ1-2; CDR3aa: CAGTDGYTF; CDR3nt: TGTGCCGGGACAGACGGCTACACCTTC
v_gene: TRBV7-8; abundance: once; d_gene: TRBD1; j_gene: TRBJ1-5; CDR3aa: CASSSGGDGNQPQHF; CDR3nt: TGTGCCAGCAGCTCAGGGGGCGATGGCAATCAGCCCCAGCATTTT
v_gene: TRBV5-1; abundance: many; d_gene: TRBD1; j_gene: TRBJ1-1; CDR3aa: CASSLRTGNTEAFF; CDR3nt: TGTGCCAGCAGCCTGCGGACAGGGAACACTGAAGCTTTCTTT
v_gene: TRBV5-6; abundance: many; d_gene: -; j_gene: TRBJ1-3; CDR3aa: CASSYLSGIGSGNTIYF; CDR3nt: TGTGCCAGCAGCTACCTTAGTGGGATTGGATCTGGAAACACCATATATTTT
v_gene: TRBV10-3; abundance: -; d_gene: -; j_gene: TRBJ1-6; CDR3aa: CASSYGRYSYNSPLHF; CDR3nt: TGTGCCAGCAGTTACGGCCGCTACTCCTATAATTCACCCCTCCACTTT
v_gene: TRBV5-1; abundance: -; d_gene: TRBD1; j_gene: TRBJ1-1; CDR3aa: CASSVGTGKTEAFF; CDR3nt: TGCGCCAGCAGCGTCGGGACAGGGAAAACTGAAGCTTTCTTT
v_gene: TRBV7-9; abundance: -; d_gene: -; j_gene: TRBJ1-3; CDR3aa: CASSLPGTVRNTIYF; CDR3nt: TGTGCCAGCAGTTTACCCGGGACCGTCCGGAACACCATATATTTT
v_gene: TRBV27; abundance: many; d_gene: -; j_gene: TRBJ1-2; CDR3aa: CASRPPGNYGYTF; CDR3nt: TGTGCCAGCAGACCTCCAGGGAACTATGGCTACACCTTC
v_gene: TRBV2; abundance: few; d_gene: -; j_gene: TRBJ1-5; CDR3aa: CASSGWRALEYSNQPQHF; CDR3nt: TGTGCCAGCAGTGGGTGGAGGGCCTTGGAATATAGCAATCAGCCCCAGCATTTT
v_gene: TRBV7-8; abundance: few; d_gene: -; j_gene: TRBJ1-2; CDR3aa: CASSFTRGYGYTF; CDR3nt: TGTGCCAGCAGTTTTACAAGGGGCTATGGCTACACCTTC
v_gene: TRBV6-6; abundance: -; d_gene: TRBD1; j_gene: TRBJ1-1; CDR3aa: CASSSARDRRPNTEAFF; CDR3nt: TGTGCCAGCAGTTCCGCCCGGGACAGGAGGCCTAACACTGAAGCTTTCTTT
v_gene: TRBV7-9; abundance: -; d_gene: -; j_gene: TRBJ2-7; CDR3aa: CASSRAGELYF; CDR3nt: TGTGCCAGCAGCCGGGCCGGGGAGCTGTACTTC
v_gene: TRBV25-1; abundance: many; d_gene: -; j_gene: TRBJ1-5; CDR3aa: CASRALGGDQPQHF; CDR3nt: TGTGCCAGCAGAGCCTTAGGCGGGGATCAGCCCCAGCATTTT
v_gene: TRBV7-3; abundance: few; d_gene: TRBD1; j_gene: TRBJ1-1; CDR3aa: CASSPRTGVGTEAFF; CDR3nt: TGTGCCAGCAGCCCCCGGACAGGCGTTGGCACTGAAGCTTTCTTT
v_gene: TRBV12-3/TRBV12-4; abundance: few; d_gene: -; j_gene: TRBJ1-5; CDR3aa: CASQGLSANQPQHF; CDR3nt: TGTGCCAGCCAAGGGCTCTCTGCCAATCAGCCCCAGCATTTT